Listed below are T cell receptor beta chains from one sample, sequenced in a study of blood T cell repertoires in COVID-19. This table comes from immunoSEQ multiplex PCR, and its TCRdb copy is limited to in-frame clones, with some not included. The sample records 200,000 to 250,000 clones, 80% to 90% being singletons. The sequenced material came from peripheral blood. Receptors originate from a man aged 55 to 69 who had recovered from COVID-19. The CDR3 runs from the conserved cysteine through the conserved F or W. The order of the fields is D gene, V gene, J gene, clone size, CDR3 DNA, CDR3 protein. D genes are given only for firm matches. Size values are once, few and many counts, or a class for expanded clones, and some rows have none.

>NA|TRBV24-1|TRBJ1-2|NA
TGTGCCACCAGTGATTTGGGATCGGGGATTTACTATGGCTACACCTTC
CATSDLGSGIYYGYTF
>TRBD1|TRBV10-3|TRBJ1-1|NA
TGTGCCATCAAGGGGACAGGGGGCTTGTACACTGAAGCTTTCTTT
CAIKGTGGLYTEAFF
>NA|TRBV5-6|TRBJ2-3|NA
TGTGCCAGCAGCTTGGACAGGCGCTCCACAGATACGCAGTATTTT
CASSLDRRSTDTQYF
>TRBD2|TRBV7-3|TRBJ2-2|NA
TGTGCCAGCAGCCTAGGGACTAGCGGTAACACCGGGGAGCTGTTTTTT
CASSLGTSGNTGELFF
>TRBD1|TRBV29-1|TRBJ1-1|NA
TGCAGCTCGTTGACAGGGCCGGGCACTGAAGCTTTCTTT
CSSLTGPGTEAFF
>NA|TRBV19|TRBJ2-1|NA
TGTGCCAGTATGGCAGGAGGGACCTCCTACAATGAGCAGTTCTTC
CASMAGGTSYNEQFF
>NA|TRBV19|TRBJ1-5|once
TGTGCCAGTAGTATCTCCAGGGCTGGGAATCAGCCCCAGCATTTT
CASSISRAGNQPQHF
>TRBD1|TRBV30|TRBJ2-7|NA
TGTGCCTGGATTGGGGACAGGGCGGGGGAGCAGTACTTC
CAWIGDRAGEQYF
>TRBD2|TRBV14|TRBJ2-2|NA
TGTGCCAGCAGCCAAGTGATCGGGAGGGTTACCGGGGAGCTGTTTTTT
CASSQVIGRVTGELFF
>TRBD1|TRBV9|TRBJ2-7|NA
TGTGCCAGCAGCCAATCGACAGGGGTCGGCGAGCAGTACTTC
CASSQSTGVGEQYF
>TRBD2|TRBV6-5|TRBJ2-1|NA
TGTGCCAGCAACCTTGCAGCGGGGGGGAACAATGAGCAGTTCTTC
CASNLAAGGNNEQFF
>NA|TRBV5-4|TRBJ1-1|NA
TGTGCCAGCAGTCCTGACAGCCGCGGCACTGAAGCTTTCTTT
CASSPDSRGTEAFF
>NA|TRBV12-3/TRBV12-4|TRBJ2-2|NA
TGTGCCAGCAGTCCCACGAACACCGGGGAGCTGTTTTTT
CASSPTNTGELFF
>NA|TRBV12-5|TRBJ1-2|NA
TGTGCTAGTGGTCGGCAGGGAATCGCTGGCTACACCTTC
CASGRQGIAGYTF
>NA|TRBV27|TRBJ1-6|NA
TGTGCCAGCAGTTTACACAGAAGTAATTCACCCCTCCACTTT
CASSLHRSNSPLHF
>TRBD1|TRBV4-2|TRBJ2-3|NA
TGTGCCAGCAGCGGGGACAGGGGGGTCGGGGCAGATACGCAGTATTTT
CASSGDRGVGADTQYF
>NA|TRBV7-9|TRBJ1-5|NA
TGTGCCAGCAGCCCTACAGGGACCAATCAGCCCCAGCATTTT
CASSPTGTNQPQHF
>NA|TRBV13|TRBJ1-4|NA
TGTGCCAGCAGCGTCCGGGTTCCTAATGAAAAACTGTTTTTT
CASSVRVPNEKLFF
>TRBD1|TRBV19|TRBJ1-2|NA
TGTGCCAGTAGTATGGTCTCGACAGGGAGTAATGGCTACACCTTC
CASSMVSTGSNGYTF
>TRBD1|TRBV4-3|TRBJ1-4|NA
TGCGCCAGCAGCCAAGGGACAGGGCTTGGCGGTGAAAAACTGTTTTTT
CASSQGTGLGGEKLFF
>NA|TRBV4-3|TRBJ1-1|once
TGCGCCAGCAGCCATGACCAGGGGTGGGACACTGAAGCTTTCTTT
CASSHDQGWDTEAFF
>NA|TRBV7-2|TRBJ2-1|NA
TGTGCCAGCAGCTTCGGACACGAGCAGTTCTTC
CASSFGHEQFF
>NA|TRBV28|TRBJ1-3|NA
TGTGCCAGCAGTTCCATGGCCTCTGGAAACACCATATATTTT
CASSSMASGNTIYF
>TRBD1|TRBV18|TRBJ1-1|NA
TGTGCCAGCTCACCACAGCACGGTGGGCCAGGGGGGAACACTGAAGCTTTCTTT
CASSPQHGGPGGNTEAFF
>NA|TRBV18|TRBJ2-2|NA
TGTGCCAGCTCACCTAGCCGAGGGACCGGGGAGCTGTTTTTT
CASSPSRGTGELFF
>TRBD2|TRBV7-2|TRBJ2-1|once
TGTGCCAGCAGCTTATGGGGGGGCAATGAGCAGTTCTTC
CASSLWGGNEQFF
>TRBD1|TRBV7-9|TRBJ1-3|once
TGTGCCAGCAGCGAAGACAGGGATGGAAACACCATATATTTT
CASSEDRDGNTIYF
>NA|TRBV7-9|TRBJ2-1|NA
TGTGCCAGCAGCTTAGTTGGTGTAGCGGAAGAGGACGCGTTCTTC
CASSLVGVAEEDAFF
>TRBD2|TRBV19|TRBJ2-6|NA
TGTGCCAGTAGTCCCGGGAGGACCGACAGCTCTGGGGCCAACGTCCTGACTTTC
CASSPGRTDSSGANVLTF
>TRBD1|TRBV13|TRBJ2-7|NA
TGTGCCAGCAGCCTCCAGGGACAGGGGGAGAAGTACGAGCAGTACTTC
CASSLQGQGEKYEQYF
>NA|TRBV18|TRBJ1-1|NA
TGTGCCAGCTCACTCCTAGGGGAAGAAGCTTTCTTT
CASSLLGEEAFF
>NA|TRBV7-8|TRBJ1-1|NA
TGTGCCAGCAGCTCATCAGAGGTATCGGAAGCTTTCTTT
CASSSSEVSEAFF
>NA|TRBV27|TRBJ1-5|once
TGTGCCAGCAGTTTAAACCCGGGTCAGCCCCAGCATTTT
CASSLNPGQPQHF
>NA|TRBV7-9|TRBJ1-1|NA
TGTGCCAGCAGCTTCGGGGGTCTAGGGACTGAAGCTTTCTTT
CASSFGGLGTEAFF
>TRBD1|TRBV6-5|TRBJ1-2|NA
TGTGCCAGCAGTCCGGGACAGTCCTATGGCTACACCTTC
CASSPGQSYGYTF
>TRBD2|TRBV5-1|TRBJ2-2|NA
TGCGCCAGCAGCCTGGGACTAGCGGGAGAAAATCCCGGGGAGCTGTTTTTT
CASSLGLAGENPGELFF
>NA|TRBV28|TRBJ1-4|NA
TGTGCCACCGGGGGGTCGCCAAACGAAAAACTGTTTTTT
CATGGSPNEKLFF
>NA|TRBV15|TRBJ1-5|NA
TGTGCCACCAGCAGAGATCTGAGGTTCCGGGAGGGTCAGCCCCAGCATTTT
CATSRDLRFREGQPQHF
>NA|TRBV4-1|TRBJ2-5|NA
TGCGCCAGCAGCCCGCCAGTTGGGACCCAGTACTTC
CASSPPVGTQYF
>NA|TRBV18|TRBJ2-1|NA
TGTGCCAGCTCACCAGTACGGGAAGACAATGAGCAGTTCTTC
CASSPVREDNEQFF
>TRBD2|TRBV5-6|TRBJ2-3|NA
TGTGCCAGCAGCTTGCGGGCGGGGGGGCAACCAGATACGCAGTATTTT
CASSLRAGGQPDTQYF